This paragraph reports one T cell receptor beta chain. Its antigen is currently unknown. The data were taken from a study of graft-versus-host responses after intestinal transplantation. Assay: immunoSEQ multiplex PCR; the TCRdb copy retains only in-frame clones and omits some. The sample consists of about 86,000 clones, about 88% of them appearing once. The CDR3 consists of 14 residues. CDR1 and CDR2 from the germline V gene are MNHEY and SMNVEV (reference sequence). Losses at the gene ends were 6 bases for V and 7 bases for J; bases not matched to a gene: 8. This chain joins TRBV27 and TRBJ1-4, with 7 bases aligning to TRBD1. This clonotype originated in a human donor who was the organ donor for an intestinal transplant. The sequenced sample was unstimulated CD4+ T cells sorted from spleen or lymph node cells, obtained before transplant. CDR3 nucleotide sequence: TGTGCCAGCAGCCTCAGGGGGTACGGTGAAAAACTGTTTTTT. Translating it yields CASSLRGYGEKLFF.